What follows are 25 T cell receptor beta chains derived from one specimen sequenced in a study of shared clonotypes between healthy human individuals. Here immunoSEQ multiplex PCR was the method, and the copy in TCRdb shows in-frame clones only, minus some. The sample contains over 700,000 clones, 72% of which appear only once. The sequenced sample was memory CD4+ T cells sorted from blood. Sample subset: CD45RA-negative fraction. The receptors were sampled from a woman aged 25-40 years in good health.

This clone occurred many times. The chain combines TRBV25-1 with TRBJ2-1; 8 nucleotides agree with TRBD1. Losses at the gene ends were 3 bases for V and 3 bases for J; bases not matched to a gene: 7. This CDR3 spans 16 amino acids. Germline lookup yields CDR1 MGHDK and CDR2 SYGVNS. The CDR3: CASSDVDRGSYNEQFF. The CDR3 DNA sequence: TGTGCCAGCAGTGACGTAGACAGGGGTAGCTACAATGAGCAGTTCTTC.

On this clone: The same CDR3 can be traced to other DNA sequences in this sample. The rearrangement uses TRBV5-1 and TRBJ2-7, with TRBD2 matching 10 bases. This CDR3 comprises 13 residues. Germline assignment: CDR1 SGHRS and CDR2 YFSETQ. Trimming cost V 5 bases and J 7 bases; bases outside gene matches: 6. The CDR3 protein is CASSLAGEGEQYF. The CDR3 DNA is TGCGCCAGCAGTCTAGCGGGAGAAGGTGAGCAGTACTTC.

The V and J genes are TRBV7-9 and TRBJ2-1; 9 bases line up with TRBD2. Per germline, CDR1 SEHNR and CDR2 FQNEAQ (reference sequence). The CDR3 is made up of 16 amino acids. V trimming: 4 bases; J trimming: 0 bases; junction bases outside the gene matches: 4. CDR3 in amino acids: CASSSLAGSSYNEQFF. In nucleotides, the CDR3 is TGTGCCAGCAGCTCCCTAGCGGGGAGCTCCTACAATGAGCAGTTCTTC.

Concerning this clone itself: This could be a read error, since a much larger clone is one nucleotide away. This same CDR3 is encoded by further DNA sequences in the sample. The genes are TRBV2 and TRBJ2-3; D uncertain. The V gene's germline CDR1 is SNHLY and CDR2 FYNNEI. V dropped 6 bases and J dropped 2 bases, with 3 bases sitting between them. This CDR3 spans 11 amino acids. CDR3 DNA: TGTGCCAGCAGCCTCACAGATACGCAGTATTTT. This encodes CASSLTDTQYF.

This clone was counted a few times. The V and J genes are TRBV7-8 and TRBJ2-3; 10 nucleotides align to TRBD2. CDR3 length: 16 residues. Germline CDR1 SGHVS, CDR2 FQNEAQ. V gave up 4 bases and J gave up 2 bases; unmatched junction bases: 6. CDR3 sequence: CASSSLSGRFTDTQYF. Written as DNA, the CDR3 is TGTGCCAGCAGCTCCCTTAGCGGGAGGTTCACAGATACGCAGTATTTT.

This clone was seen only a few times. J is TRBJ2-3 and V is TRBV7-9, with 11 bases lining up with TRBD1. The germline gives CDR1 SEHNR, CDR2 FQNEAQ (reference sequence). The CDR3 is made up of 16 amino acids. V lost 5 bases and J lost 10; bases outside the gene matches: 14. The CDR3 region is CASSRYGTGGSRAQYF. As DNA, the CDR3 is TGTGCCAGCAGCCGGTACGGGACAGGGGGGTCGAGAGCGCAGTATTTT. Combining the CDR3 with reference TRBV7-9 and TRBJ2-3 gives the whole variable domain DTGVSQNPRHKITKRGQNVTFRCDPISEHNRLYWYRQTLGQGPEFLTYFQNEAQLEKSRLLSDRFSAERPKGSFSTLEIQRTEQGDSAMYLCASSRYGTGGSRAQYFGPGTRLTVL.

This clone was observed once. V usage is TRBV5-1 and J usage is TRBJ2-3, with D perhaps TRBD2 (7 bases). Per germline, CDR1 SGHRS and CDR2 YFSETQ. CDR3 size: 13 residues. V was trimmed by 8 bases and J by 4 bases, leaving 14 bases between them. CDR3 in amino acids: CARGGTKSDTQYF. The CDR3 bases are TGCGCCAGAGGGGGGACTAAATCAGATACGCAGTATTTT.

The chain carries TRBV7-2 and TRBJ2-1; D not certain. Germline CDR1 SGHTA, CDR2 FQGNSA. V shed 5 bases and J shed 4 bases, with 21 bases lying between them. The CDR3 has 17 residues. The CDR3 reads CASSKQRTESQYNEQFF. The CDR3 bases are TGTGCCAGCAGCAAGCAACGGACCGAAAGCCAGTACAATGAGCAGTTCTTC.

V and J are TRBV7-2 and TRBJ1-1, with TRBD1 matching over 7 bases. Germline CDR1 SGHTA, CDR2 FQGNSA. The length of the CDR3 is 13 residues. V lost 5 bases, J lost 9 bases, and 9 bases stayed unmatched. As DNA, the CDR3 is TGTGCCAGCAGCCAAGGGACAGCGGGCCAAGCTTTCTTT. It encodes CASSQGTAGQAFF.

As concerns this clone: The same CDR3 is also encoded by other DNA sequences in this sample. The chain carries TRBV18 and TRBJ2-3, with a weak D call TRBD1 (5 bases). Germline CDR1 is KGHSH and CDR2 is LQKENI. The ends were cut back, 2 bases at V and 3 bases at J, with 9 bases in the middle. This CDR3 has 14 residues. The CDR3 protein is CASSPGQGTDTQYF. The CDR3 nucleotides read TGTGCCAGCTCACCAGGACAAGGTACAGATACGCAGTATTTT.

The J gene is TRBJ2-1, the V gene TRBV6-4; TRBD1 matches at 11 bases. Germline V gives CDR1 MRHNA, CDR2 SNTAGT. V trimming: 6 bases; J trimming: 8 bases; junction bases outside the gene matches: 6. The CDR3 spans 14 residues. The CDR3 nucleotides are TGTGCCAGCAGCACCGGACAGGGGGCGCATGAGCAGTTCTTC. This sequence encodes CASSTGQGAHEQFF.

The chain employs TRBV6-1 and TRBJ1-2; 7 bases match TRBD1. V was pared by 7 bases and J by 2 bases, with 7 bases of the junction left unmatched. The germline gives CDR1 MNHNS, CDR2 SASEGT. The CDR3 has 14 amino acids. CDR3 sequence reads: CASTRDSWNYGYTF. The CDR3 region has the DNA TGTGCCAGCACCCGGGACAGTTGGAACTATGGCTACACCTTC.

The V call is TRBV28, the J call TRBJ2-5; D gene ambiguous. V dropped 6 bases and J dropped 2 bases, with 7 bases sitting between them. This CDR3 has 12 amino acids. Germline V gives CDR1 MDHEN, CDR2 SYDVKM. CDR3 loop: CASRTYQETQYF. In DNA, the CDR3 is TGTGCCAGCAGGACTTATCAAGAGACCCAGTACTTC.

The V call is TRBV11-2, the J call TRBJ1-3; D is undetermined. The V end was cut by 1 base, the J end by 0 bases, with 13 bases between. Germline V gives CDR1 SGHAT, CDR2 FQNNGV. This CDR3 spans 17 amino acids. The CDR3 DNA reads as TGTGCCAGCAGCTTAGGGTTCATCCAAGTCTCTGGAAACACCATATATTTT. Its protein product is CASSLGFIQVSGNTIYF.

CDR3 DNA sequence: TGTGCCAGCAGTCCCTGGAGGGATAGCAATCAGCCCCAGCATTTT. It specifies CASSPWRDSNQPQHF. The rearrangement joins TRBV2 to TRBJ1-5; D remains ambiguous. From germline, CDR1 is SNHLY and CDR2 FYNNEI. The CDR3 consists of 15 residues. V lost 5 bases, J lost 0 bases, and 11 bases lay in between.

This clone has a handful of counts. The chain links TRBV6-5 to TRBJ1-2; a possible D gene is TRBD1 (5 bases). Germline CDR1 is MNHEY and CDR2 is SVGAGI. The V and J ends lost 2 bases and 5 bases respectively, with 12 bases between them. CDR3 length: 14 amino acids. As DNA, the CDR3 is TGTGCCAGCAGTTACGGGGGTAGTGTGTATGGCTACACCTTC. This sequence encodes CASSYGGSVYGYTF.

The CDR3 loop reads CASRSGTSGIYEQYF. CDR3 bases: TGTGCCAGCCGTTCCGGGACTAGCGGAATTTACGAGCAGTACTTC. V gene TRBV19 combines with J gene TRBJ2-7; 11 bases are a match to TRBD2. Germline assignment: CDR1 LNHDA and CDR2 SQIVND (reference sequence). The V gene end was trimmed by 9 bases and the J gene end by 4 bases; junction bases not matched to a gene: 11. The CDR3 is 15 amino acids.

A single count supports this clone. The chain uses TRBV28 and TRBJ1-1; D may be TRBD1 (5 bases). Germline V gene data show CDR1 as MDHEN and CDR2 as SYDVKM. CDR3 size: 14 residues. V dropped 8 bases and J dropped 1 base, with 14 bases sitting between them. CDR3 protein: CASGRDAWNTEAFF. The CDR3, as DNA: TGTGCCAGCGGCCGGGACGCTTGGAACACTGAAGCTTTCTTT.

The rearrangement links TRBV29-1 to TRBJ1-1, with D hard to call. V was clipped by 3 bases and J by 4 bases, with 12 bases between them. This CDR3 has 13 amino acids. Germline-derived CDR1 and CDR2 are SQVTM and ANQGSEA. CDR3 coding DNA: TGCAGCGTTGACACACTCTTTGGCACTGAAGCTTTCTTT. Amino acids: CSVDTLFGTEAFF.

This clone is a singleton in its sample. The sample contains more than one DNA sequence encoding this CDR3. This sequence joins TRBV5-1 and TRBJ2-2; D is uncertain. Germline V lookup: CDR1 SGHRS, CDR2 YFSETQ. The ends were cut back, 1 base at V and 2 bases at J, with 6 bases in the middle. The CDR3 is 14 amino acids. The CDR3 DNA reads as TGCGCCAGCAGCTTGCCTCAAAACACCGGGGAGCTGTTTTTT. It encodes CASSLPQNTGELFF.

CDR3 loop: CASSLRSDRVTGELFF. The CDR3 DNA follows: TGTGCCAGCAGCTTACGTTCAGACAGGGTCACCGGGGAGCTGTTTTTT. This chain links TRBV7-2 with TRBJ2-2, with 7 positions matching TRBD1. Germline assignment: CDR1 SGHTA and CDR2 FQGNSA. V lost 2 bases, J lost 4 bases, and 7 bases stayed unmatched. The CDR3 is 16 amino acids.

CDR3 sequence: CASRQDRVTTEAFF. The CDR3 DNA is TGTGCCAGCAGGCAGGACAGGGTGACCACTGAAGCTTTCTTT. This chain links TRBV27 with TRBJ1-1; 8 bases line up with TRBD1. V shed 6 bases, J shed 4 bases, and the junction held 7 bases outside the gene matches. Germline V gives CDR1 MNHEY, CDR2 SMNVEV (reference sequence). The CDR3 is 14 residues long.

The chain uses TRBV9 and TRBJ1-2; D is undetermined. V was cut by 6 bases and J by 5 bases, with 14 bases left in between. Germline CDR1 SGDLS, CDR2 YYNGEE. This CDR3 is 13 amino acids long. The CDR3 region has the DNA TGTGCCAGCACCCCGGGCACAGATTATGGCTACACCTTC. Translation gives CASTPGTDYGYTF.

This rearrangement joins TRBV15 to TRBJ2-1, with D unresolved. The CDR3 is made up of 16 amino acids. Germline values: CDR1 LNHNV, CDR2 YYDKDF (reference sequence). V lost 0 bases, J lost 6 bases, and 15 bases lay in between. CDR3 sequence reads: CATSRDSAWRVNEQFF. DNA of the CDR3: TGTGCCACCAGCAGAGATTCGGCTTGGAGAGTCAATGAGCAGTTCTTC.

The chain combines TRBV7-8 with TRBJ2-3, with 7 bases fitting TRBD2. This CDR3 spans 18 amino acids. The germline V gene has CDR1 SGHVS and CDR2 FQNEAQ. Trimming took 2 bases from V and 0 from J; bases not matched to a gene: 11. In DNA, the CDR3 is TGTGCCAGCAGCTTACCGCCAGCAGGACTAGGGAGCACAGATACGCAGTATTTT. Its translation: CASSLPPAGLGSTDTQYF.